The next 21 T cell receptor beta chains were all read from a single sample in a study of EBV T-cell therapy then PD-1 blockade in nasopharyngeal carcinoma. These receptors lack a known antigen. The method was immunoSEQ multiplex PCR; TCRdb's version includes in-frame clones alone and lacks a portion of them. The top ten hold 29% of the sample, which has 15,000 to 20,000 clones, over 80% seen once. Described treatment: AdE1-LMPpoly-expanded autologous EBV-specific T-cell therapy followed by anti-PD-1 nivolumab. The specimen was CD8+ T cells from blood, collected at day 0 from a patient whose treatment included autologous EBV-specific T cells and nivolumab. The receptors were sampled from a man aged 35 to 55 with nasopharyngeal carcinoma.

V gene TRBV24-1 combines with J gene TRBJ2-1, with 10 bases aligning to TRBD2. J was trimmed by 6 bases and V by 1 base; bases with no gene match: 5. Looked up from germline, CDR1 is KGHDR and CDR2 is SFDVKD. This CDR3 comprises 16 residues. In nucleotides, the CDR3 is TGTGCCACCAGTGATTTAAGCGGGGGGGCCTCCAATGAGCAGTTCTTC. Protein sequence: CATSDLSGGASNEQFF.

The chain uses TRBV9 and TRBJ2-4; D uncertain. Trimming left V 3 bases short and J 4 bases short, with 8 bases between. Germline CDR1 is SGDLS and CDR2 is YYNGEE. The CDR3 runs 13 residues. CDR3 amino acids: CASSGTGKNIQYF. The CDR3 DNA sequence: TGTGCCAGCAGCGGGACCGGAAAAAACATTCAGTACTTC.

This clone was observed a few times. The CDR3 nucleotides are TGTGCCAGCAGTTACTCGCCGGGACAGGGGGCGCAGAACTATGGCTACACCTTC. It encodes CASSYSPGQGAQNYGYTF. This rearrangement joins TRBV6-2 or TRBV6-3 to TRBJ1-2; TRBD1 agrees at 12 bases. J gave up 2 bases and V 0 bases, and 7 bases lay outside the gene matches. CDR3 length: 18 residues. Per germline, CDR1 MNHEY and CDR2 SVGEGT.

This clone was picked up a small number of times. This rearrangement joins TRBV6-4 to TRBJ2-2; 8 bases map to TRBD2. Unmatched junction bases numbered 8, after V lost 5 bases and J lost 6 bases. Germline CDR1 is MRHNA and CDR2 is SNTAGT. The CDR3 runs to 15 residues. CDR3 DNA: TGTGCCAGCAGTCGGGGACTAGAGGGCCCCGGGGAGCTGTTTTTT. Encoded protein: CASSRGLEGPGELFF.

The count of this clone is one. The chain uses TRBV18 and TRBJ2-7; tentative D call: TRBD1 (6 bases). The germline V gene encodes CDR1 KGHSH and CDR2 LQKENI. Deletions cut 4 bases from V and 3 bases from J, with 16 bases between. The CDR3 is 15 amino acids. The CDR3 spells CASSLRGTGIYEQYF. CDR3 nucleotide sequence: TGTGCCAGCTCACTCCGGGGCACAGGGATCTACGAGCAGTACTTC.

This sequence joins TRBV10-3 and TRBJ1-6, with TRBD1 as a possible D gene (6 bases). The CDR3 length is 13 residues. Trimming removed 6 bases from V and 9 bases from J, with 12 bases in between. CDR1 is ENHRY and CDR2 is SYGVKD in the germline V gene. The CDR3 nucleotides are TGTGCCATCAGCTTGGACAGTCTTTCACCCCTCCACTTT. Protein sequence: CAISLDSLSPLHF.

V and J are TRBV19 and TRBJ2-1; 12 positions agree with TRBD2. The CDR3 length is 15 residues. CDR1 and CDR2 from the germline V gene are LNHDA and SQIVND (reference sequence). V trimming: 4 bases; J trimming: 6 bases; junction bases outside the gene matches: 4. The CDR3 region has the DNA TGTGCCAGTAGTACTAGCGGGGGGGCCGCCAATGAGCAGTTCTTC. Translation: CASSTSGGAANEQFF.

V usage is TRBV4-3 and J usage is TRBJ2-7; D gene uncertain. Trimming removed 0 bases from V and 0 bases from J, with 6 bases in between. The CDR3 covers 14 residues. Germline V gives CDR1 LGHNA, CDR2 YSLEER. The CDR3 nucleotides are TGCGCCAGCAGCCAAGACAGTCGCTCCTACGAGCAGTACTTC. Translation gives CASSQDSRSYEQYF.

The chain uses TRBV2 and TRBJ2-1; possibly TRBD1 for D (6 bases). In germline, CDR1 is SNHLY, CDR2 FYNNEI. There are 14 residues in the CDR3. The CDR3 loop is CGIMTGPSYNEQFF. Written as DNA, the CDR3 is TGTGGGATTATGACAGGACCGTCCTACAATGAGCAGTTCTTC.

The sample holds a few counts of this clone. This chain connects TRBV6-1 to TRBJ1-6; D may be TRBD1 (5 bases). The CDR3 extends over 15 amino acids. In germline, CDR1 is MNHNS, CDR2 SASEGT. Deletions cut 0 bases from V and 7 bases from J, with 10 bases between. In nucleotides, the CDR3 is TGTGCCAGCAGTGAAGCGGGGGGGGGAAATTCACCCCTCCACTTT. It translates to CASSEAGGGNSPLHF.

The chain employs TRBV5-4 and TRBJ2-5, with a weak D call TRBD2 (6 bases). The CDR3 spans 14 residues. From germline, CDR1 is SGHNT and CDR2 YYREEE (reference sequence). Trimming cost V 3 bases and J 2 bases, with 11 bases left between them. The CDR3 sequence: CASSSPGEQETQYF. The CDR3 region has the DNA TGTGCCAGCAGCTCCCCGGGGGAGCAAGAGACCCAGTACTTC.

This rearrangement joins TRBV6-5 to TRBJ2-2; TRBD2 is a possible D gene (7 bases). In germline, CDR1 is MNHEY, CDR2 SVGAGI. CDR3 size: 15 residues. Between the trimmed V and J ends, which lost 2 bases and 5 bases, there was a span of 12 bases. The CDR3 reads CASSYVGGHTGELFF. For the CDR3, the DNA is TGTGCCAGCAGTTACGTGGGGGGGCATACCGGGGAGCTGTTTTTT.

CDR3 sequence: CASSPARSSYNSPLHF. Written as DNA, the CDR3 is TGCGCCAGCAGCCCAGCCCGTAGCTCCTATAATTCACCCCTCCACTTT. The chain recombines TRBV4-1 with TRBJ1-6; D ambiguous. This CDR3 has 16 residues. CDR1 and CDR2 (germline): MGHRA, YSYEKL. Trimming took 4 bases from V and 0 from J, leaving 10 bases between them.

This chain connects TRBV6-6 to TRBJ2-4; D is unclear. Germline-derived CDR1 and CDR2 are MNHNY and SVGAGI (reference sequence). The V end was cut by 6 bases, the J end by 4 bases, with 7 bases between. This CDR3 contains 12 residues. For the CDR3, the DNA is TGTGCCAGCAGCCTCGTAAAAAACATTCAGTACTTC. Its protein product is CASSLVKNIQYF.

This chain links TRBV27 with TRBJ1-2; 9 bases map to TRBD1. This CDR3 has 17 residues. The junction had 11 bases not matched to a gene; V was cut back by 2 bases and J by 4 bases. Germline CDR1 reads MNHEY; CDR2 reads SMNVEV (reference sequence). The CDR3 spells CASSLNRYRGLIYGYTF. CDR3 nucleotides: TGTGCCAGCAGTTTAAACCGATACAGGGGGCTCATCTATGGCTACACCTTC.

The gene calls are TRBV6-2 or TRBV6-3 and TRBJ1-5; D gene unclear. CDR3 length: 18 amino acids. Germline assignment: CDR1 MNHEY and CDR2 SVGEGT. V lost 2 bases and J 10 bases, leaving 27 bases between the germline ends. The CDR3 region is CASSYTRRESAPRVPQHF. The CDR3 coding sequence is TGTGCCAGCAGTTACACAAGACGGGAATCAGCCCCAAGGGTCCCCCAGCATTTT.

J is TRBJ2-5 and V is TRBV5-1, with 8 bases fitting TRBD1. This CDR3 is built from 14 residues. Germline trimming cut 4 bases from V and 2 bases from J; bases unmatched to any gene: 4. Germline assignment: CDR1 SGHRS and CDR2 YFSETQ. The CDR3 region has the DNA TGCGCCAGCAGCAGAGGACAGGGTCAAGAGACCCAGTACTTC. Translation gives CASSRGQGQETQYF. The variable domain in full, with the rest retrieved from reference TRBV5-1 and TRBJ2-5, is KAGVTQTPRYLIKTRGQQVTLSCSPISGHRSVSWYQQTPGQGLQFLFEYFSETQRNKGNFPGRFSGRQFSNSRSEMNVSTLELGDSALYLCASSRGQGQETQYFGPGTRLLVL.

V usage is TRBV18 and J usage is TRBJ2-5; weak D call: TRBD2 (6 bases). Germline V gene lookup returns CDR1 KGHSH and CDR2 LQKENI. This CDR3 has 15 residues. V was pared by 3 bases and J by 2 bases, with 13 bases between. The CDR3 coding sequence is TGTGCCAGCTCACCTGGTAGCGGCGGTCAAGAGACCCAGTACTTC. Translating it yields CASSPGSGGQETQYF. Variable domain in full (rest from reference TRBV18 and TRBJ2-5): NAGVMQNPRHLVRRRGQEARLRCSPMKGHSHVYWYRQLPEEGLKFMVYLQKENIIDESGMPKERFSAEFPKEGPSILRIQQVVRGDSAAYFCASSPGSGGQETQYFGPGTRLLVL.

This clone appeared a few times. The V gene is TRBV6-5, the J gene TRBJ2-6; perhaps TRBD1 as D (5 bases). Germline CDR1 reads MNHEY; CDR2 reads SVGAGI. V lost 3 bases, J lost 0 bases, and 9 bases lay in between. This CDR3 region has 16 residues. CDR3 coding DNA: TGTGCCAGCAGTTATCAGGGTACCTCTGGGGCCAACGTCCTGACTTTC. Translated: CASSYQGTSGANVLTF.

The chain combines TRBV27 with TRBJ2-2; 11 positions agree with TRBD2. Germline V gene sequence: CDR1 MNHEY, CDR2 SMNVEV (reference sequence). The CDR3 totals 15 residues. V lost 4 bases and J lost 6; bases outside the gene matches: 4. CDR3 in DNA: TGTGCCAGCAGTTCTCAACTAGCGGGGGCCGGGGAGCTGTTTTTT. Residues: CASSSQLAGAGELFF.

The chain joins TRBV6-5 to TRBJ2-2, with TRBD2 matching 8 bases. The CDR3 is 15 residues long. V lost 2 bases and J lost 7; bases outside the gene matches: 6. Germline-derived CDR1 and CDR2 are MNHEY and SVGAGI. DNA for the CDR3: TGTGCCAGCAGTTACGACGGGGGGGCCGTCGGGGAGCTGTTTTTT. This sequence encodes CASSYDGGAVGELFF.